The clone carrying this TCR beta chain was counted only a few times. These data belong to a study of blood T cell repertoires in COVID-19. Study overall: Researchers got acute and convalescent COVID-19 samples from the United States, Italy and Spain.

Per the study methods: Amplifying reference gene primers gave estimates of nucleated cell counts. Libraries were prepared by immunoSEQ multiplex PCR; TCRdb keeps only in-frame clonotypes and omits some of them. The DNA was the basis for D and trimming; V, J and clone size are from that table. The sample yields approximately 250,000 clones, roughly 85% seen once. With V trimmed by 1 base and J by 4 bases, 0 bases remained unmatched. From germline, CDR1 is SGHVS and CDR2 FNYEAQ. The CDR3 covers 13 residues. Clinical history as reported by participants underpinned cohort assignment. V usage is TRBV7-6 and J usage is TRBJ1-2, with 7 bases aligning to TRBD1. Sequencing was done on a sample of PBMCs or T cells enriched from blood (not recorded which). This TCR was recovered from a woman aged 45-60 years with acute COVID-19. This CDR3 is CASSLGQGYGYTF. The DNA for the CDR3 is TGTGCCAGCAGCTTAGGACAGGGCTATGGCTACACCTTC.